The clone carrying this T cell receptor beta chain was seen at least ten times. Its specificity is unknown. The library targeted TCRbeta and was prepared with unique molecular identifiers. TCRdb re-called the PCR reads through MiXCR, storing one row per CDR3 protein. Of around 580,000 distinct CDR3 sequences detected, about 23% appear once; the ten largest clones hold around an eighth. CDR1 and CDR2 (germline): SEHNR, FQNEAQ (reference sequence). This CDR3 is built from 13 residues. V was shortened by 1 base and J by 11 bases, with 12 bases between the two germline ends. The source of the sample is a study of T-cell reconstitution after alpha-beta-depleted transplantation in children. The study, taken as a whole, reports: Once a year had passed after transplant, T-cell counts and diversity came mostly from newly produced T cells.

The starting material was PBMCs, mostly from graft donor cells, obtained 360 days after TCRalphabeta/CD19-depleted stem cell transplant. V and J are TRBV7-9 and TRBJ1-3; D unresolved. The sequence derives from a boy less than two years old who had a stem cell transplant for acute myeloid leukemia, so the T cells may come from the graft donor. The DNA of the CDR3 is TGTGCCAGCAGCTTAGAGGGCGCCCTCCCCATATATTTT. It codes for CASSLEGALPIYF.